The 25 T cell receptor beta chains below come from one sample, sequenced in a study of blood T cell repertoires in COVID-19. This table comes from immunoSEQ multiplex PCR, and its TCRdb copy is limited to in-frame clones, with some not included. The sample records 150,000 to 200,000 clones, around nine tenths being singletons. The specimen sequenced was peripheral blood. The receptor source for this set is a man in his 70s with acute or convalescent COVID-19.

The CDR3 coding sequence is TGTGCCAGCAGTTCCACGACTAGCGGTACCTACAATGAGCAGTTCTTC. Translating gives CASSSTTSGTYNEQFF. This chain links TRBV2 with TRBJ2-1; 9 bases line up with TRBD2. In germline, CDR1 is SNHLY, CDR2 FYNNEI. The CDR3 covers 16 residues. With V trimmed by 5 bases and J by 2 bases, 7 bases remained unmatched.

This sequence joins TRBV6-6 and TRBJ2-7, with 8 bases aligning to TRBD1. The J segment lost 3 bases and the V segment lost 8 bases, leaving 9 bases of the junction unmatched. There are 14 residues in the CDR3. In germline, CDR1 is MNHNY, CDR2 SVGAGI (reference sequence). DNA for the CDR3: TGTGCCAGCTCCCATGGACAGGGCCGCTACGAGCAGTACTTC. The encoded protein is CASSHGQGRYEQYF.

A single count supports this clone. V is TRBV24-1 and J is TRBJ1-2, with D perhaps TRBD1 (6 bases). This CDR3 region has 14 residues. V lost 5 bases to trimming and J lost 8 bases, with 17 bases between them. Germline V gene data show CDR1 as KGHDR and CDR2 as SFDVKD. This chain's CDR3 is CATSATPGGLGYTF. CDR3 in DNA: TGTGCCACCAGTGCCACCCCTGGGGGCTTGGGCTACACCTTC.

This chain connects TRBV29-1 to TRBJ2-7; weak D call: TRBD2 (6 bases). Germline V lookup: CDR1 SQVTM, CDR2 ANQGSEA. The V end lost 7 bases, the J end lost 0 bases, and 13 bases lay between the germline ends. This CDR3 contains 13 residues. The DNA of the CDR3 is TGCAGCGCCCGTGGGGGGAGCTCCTACGAGCAGTACTTC. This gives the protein CSARGGSSYEQYF.

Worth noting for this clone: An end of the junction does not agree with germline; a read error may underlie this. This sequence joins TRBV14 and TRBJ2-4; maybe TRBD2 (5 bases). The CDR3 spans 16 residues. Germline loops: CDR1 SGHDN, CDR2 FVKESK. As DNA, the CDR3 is TGTGCCAGCAGCAAAGACCGGGGAGTTTCCAAAAACATTCAGTACTTC. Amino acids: CASSKDRGVSKNIQYF. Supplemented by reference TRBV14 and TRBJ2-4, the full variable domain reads EAGVTQFPSHSVIEKGQTVTLRCDPISGHDNLYWYRRVMGKEIKFLLHFVKESKQDESGMPNNRFLAERTGGTYSTLKVQPAELEDSGVYFCASSKDRGVSKNIQYFGAGTRLSVL.

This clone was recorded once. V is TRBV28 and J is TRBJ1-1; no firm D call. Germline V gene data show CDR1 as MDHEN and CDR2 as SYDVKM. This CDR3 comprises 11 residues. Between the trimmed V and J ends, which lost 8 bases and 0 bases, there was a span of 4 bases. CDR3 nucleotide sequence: TGTGCCAGCTACATGAACACTGAAGCTTTCTTT. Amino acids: CASYMNTEAFF.

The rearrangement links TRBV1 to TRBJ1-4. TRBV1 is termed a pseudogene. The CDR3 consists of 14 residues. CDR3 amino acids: CTSSDKAANEKLFF. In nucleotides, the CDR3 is TGCACCAGCAGCGATAAAGCGGCTAATGAAAAACTGTTTTTT.

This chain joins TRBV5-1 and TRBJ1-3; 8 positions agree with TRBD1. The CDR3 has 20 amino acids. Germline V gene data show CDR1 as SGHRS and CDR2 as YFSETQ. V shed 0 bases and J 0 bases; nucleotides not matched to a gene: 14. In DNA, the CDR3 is TGCGCCAGCAGCTTGGCTGGACAGGGACGGCCCGGAGACTCTGGAAACACCATATATTTT. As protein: CASSLAGQGRPGDSGNTIYF.

The CDR3 is CASSLEPRVSYEQYF. Written as DNA, the CDR3 is TGTGCCAGCAGCTTGGAACCCAGGGTCTCCTACGAGCAGTACTTC. This chain connects TRBV5-4 to TRBJ2-7; D perhaps matches TRBD1 (5 bases). Trimming removed 0 bases from V and 0 bases from J, with 10 bases in between. The CDR3 totals 15 residues. Germline V gene sequence: CDR1 SGHNT, CDR2 YYREEE (reference sequence).

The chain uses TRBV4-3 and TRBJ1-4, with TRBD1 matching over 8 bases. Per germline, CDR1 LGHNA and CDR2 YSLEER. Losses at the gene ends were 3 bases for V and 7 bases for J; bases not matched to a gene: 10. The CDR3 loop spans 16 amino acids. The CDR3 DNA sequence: TGCGCCAGCAGCCACCAGGGGTCAGGGGGCGGTGAAAAACTGTTTTTT. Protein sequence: CASSHQGSGGGEKLFF.

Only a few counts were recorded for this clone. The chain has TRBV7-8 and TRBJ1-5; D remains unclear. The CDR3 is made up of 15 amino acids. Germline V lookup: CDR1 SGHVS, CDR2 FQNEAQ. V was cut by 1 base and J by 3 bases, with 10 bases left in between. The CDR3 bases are TGTGCCAGCAGCTTAGTCGCCCGACACAATCAGCCCCAGCATTTT. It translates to CASSLVARHNQPQHF.

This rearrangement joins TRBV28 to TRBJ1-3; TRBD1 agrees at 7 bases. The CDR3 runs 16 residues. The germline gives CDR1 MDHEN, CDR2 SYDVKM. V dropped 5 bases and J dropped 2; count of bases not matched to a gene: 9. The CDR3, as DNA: TGTGCCAGCAGTACCCACTACAGGGGACCTGGAAACACCATATATTTT. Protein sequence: CASSTHYRGPGNTIYF.

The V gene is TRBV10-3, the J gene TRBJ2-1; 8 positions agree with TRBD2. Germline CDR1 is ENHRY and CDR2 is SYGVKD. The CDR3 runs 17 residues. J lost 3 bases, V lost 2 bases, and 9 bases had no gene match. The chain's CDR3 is CAISEGGDSGVYNEQFF. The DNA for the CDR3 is TGTGCCATCAGTGAGGGGGGGGATAGCGGGGTCTACAATGAGCAGTTCTTC.

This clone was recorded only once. For the CDR3, the DNA is TGTGCCAGCAGCGTCATTAGCGGGAGGGTGGGTTACAATGAGCAGTTCTTC. It is translated as CASSVISGRVGYNEQFF. J is TRBJ2-1 and V is TRBV7-9, with 11 bases lining up with TRBD2. V shed 5 bases, J shed 4 bases, and the junction held 10 bases outside the gene matches. The CDR3 runs to 17 residues. The germline CDR1 and CDR2 sequences are SEHNR and FQNEAQ (reference sequence). Filled out from reference TRBV7-9 and TRBJ2-1, the complete variable domain reads DTGVSQNPRHKITKRGQNVTFRCDPISEHNRLYWYRQTLGQGPEFLTYFQNEAQLEKSRLLSDRFSAERPKGSFSTLEIQRTEQGDSAMYLCASSVISGRVGYNEQFFGPGTRLTVL.

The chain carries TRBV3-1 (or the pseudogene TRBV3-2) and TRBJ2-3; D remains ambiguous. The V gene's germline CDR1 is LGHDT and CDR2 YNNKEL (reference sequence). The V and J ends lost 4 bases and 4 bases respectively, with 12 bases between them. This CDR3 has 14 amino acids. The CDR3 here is CASSLDSNPDTQYF. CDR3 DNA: TGTGCCAGCAGCCTAGATAGCAACCCAGATACGCAGTATTTT.

The DNA for the CDR3 is TGTGCCAGCAGCCCCGACAGGGGAGGGCGGCACCCTTCACCCCTCCACTTT. Protein: CASSPDRGGRHPSPLHF. This chain uses TRBV5-6 with TRBJ1-6; 8 nucleotides line up with TRBD1. CDR3 length: 17 residues. Germline CDR1 reads SGHDT; CDR2 reads YYEEEE. J lost 9 bases, V lost 4 bases, and 15 bases had no gene match.

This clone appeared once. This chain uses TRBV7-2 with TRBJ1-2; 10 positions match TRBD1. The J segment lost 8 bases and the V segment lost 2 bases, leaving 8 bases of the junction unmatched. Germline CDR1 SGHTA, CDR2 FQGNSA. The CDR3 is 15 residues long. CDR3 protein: CASSLRGQGERGYTF. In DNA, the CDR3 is TGTGCCAGCAGCTTAAGAGGACAGGGGGAGAGGGGCTACACCTTC.

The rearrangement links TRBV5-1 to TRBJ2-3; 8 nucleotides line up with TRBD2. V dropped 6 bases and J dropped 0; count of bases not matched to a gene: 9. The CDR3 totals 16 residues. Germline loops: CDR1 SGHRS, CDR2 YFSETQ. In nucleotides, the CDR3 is TGCGCCAGCACCCAGATGATAGCGGGAAGCACAGATACGCAGTATTTT. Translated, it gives CASTQMIAGSTDTQYF. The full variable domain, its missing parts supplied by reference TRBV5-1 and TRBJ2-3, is KAGVTQTPRYLIKTRGQQVTLSCSPISGHRSVSWYQQTPGQGLQFLFEYFSETQRNKGNFPGRFSGRQFSNSRSEMNVSTLELGDSALYLCASTQMIAGSTDTQYFGPGTRLTVL.

The CDR3 loop is CAWSPRGSGGLSQETQYF. CDR3 sequence (DNA): TGTGCCTGGAGTCCCCGGGGTAGCGGGGGGCTAAGCCAAGAGACCCAGTACTTC. The V and J genes are TRBV30 and TRBJ2-5, with TRBD2 matching 10 bases. CDR1 is GTSNPN, CDR2 SVGIG, per germline (reference sequence). CDR3 length: 18 amino acids. V dropped 2 bases and J dropped 1; count of bases not matched to a gene: 13. Variable domain in full (rest from reference TRBV30 and TRBJ2-5): SQTIHQWPATLVQPVGSPLSLECTVEGTSNPNLYWYRQAAGRGLQLLFYSVGIGQISSEVPQNLSASRPQDRQFILSSKKLLLSDSGFYLCAWSPRGSGGLSQETQYFGPGTRLLVL.

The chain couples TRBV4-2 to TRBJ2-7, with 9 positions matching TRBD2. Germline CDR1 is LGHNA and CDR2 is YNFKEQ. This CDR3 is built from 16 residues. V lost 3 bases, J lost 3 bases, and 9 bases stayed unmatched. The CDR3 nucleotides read TGTGCCAGCAGCCAGGATTATGCGGGGGGGCTCTACGAGCAGTACTTC. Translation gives CASSQDYAGGLYEQYF.

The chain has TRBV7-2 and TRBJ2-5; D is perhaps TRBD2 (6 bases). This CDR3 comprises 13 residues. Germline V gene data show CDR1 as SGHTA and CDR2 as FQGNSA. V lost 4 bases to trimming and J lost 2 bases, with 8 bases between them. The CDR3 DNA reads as TGTGCCAGCAGCTCCGGGACTCAAGAGACCCAGTACTTC. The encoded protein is CASSSGTQETQYF.

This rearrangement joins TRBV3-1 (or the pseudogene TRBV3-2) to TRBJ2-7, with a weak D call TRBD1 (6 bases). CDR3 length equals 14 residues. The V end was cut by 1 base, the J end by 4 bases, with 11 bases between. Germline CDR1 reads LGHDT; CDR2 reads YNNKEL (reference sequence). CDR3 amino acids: CASSQGWGQYEQYF. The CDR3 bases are TGTGCCAGCAGCCAAGGATGGGGGCAATACGAGCAGTACTTC.

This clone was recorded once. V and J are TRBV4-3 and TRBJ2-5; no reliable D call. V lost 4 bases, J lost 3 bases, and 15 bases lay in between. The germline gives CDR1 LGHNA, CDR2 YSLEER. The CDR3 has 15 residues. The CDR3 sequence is CASSRLFKAKETQYF. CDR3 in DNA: TGCGCCAGCAGCCGGCTATTTAAAGCGAAAGAGACCCAGTACTTC.

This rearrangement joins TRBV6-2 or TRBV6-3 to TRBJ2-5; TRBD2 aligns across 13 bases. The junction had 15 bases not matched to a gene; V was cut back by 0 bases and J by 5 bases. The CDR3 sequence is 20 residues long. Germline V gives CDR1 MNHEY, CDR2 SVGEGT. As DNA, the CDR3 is TGTGCCAGCAGTTACTCGGATCCGGGACTAGCGGGGAAATCCCCGGAGACCCAGTACTTC. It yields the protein CASSYSDPGLAGKSPETQYF.

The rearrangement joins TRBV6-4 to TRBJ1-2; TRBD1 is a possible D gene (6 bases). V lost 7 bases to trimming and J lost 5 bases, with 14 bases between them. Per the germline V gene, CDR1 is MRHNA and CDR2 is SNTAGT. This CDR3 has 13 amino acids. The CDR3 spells CASIRGARYGYTF. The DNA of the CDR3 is TGTGCCAGCATCCGGGGGGCGAGGTATGGCTACACCTTC.